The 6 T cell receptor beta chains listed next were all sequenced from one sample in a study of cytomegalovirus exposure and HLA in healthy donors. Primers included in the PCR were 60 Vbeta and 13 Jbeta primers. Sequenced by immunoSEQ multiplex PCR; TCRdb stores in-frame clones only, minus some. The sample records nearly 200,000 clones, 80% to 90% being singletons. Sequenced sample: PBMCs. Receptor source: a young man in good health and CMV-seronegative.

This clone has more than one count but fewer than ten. CDR3: CASSGPNRGANEKLFF. The CDR3 bases are TGTGCCAGCAGCGGACCCAACAGGGGAGCTAATGAAAAACTGTTTTTT. The J gene is TRBJ1-4, the V gene TRBV9, with 7 bases fitting TRBD1. The CDR3 is 16 residues long. The germline V gene has CDR1 SGDLS and CDR2 YYNGEE. V shed 3 bases, J shed 3 bases, and the junction held 8 bases outside the gene matches.

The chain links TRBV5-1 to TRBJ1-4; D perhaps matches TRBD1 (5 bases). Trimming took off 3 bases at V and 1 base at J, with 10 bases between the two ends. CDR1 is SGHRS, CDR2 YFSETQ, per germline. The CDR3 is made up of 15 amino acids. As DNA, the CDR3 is TGCGCCAGCAGCTCGGGAGGGGTAACTAATGAAAAACTGTTTTTT. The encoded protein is CASSSGGVTNEKLFF. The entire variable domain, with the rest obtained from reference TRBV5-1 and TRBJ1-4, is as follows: KAGVTQTPRYLIKTRGQQVTLSCSPISGHRSVSWYQQTPGQGLQFLFEYFSETQRNKGNFPGRFSGRQFSNSRSEMNVSTLELGDSALYLCASSSGGVTNEKLFFGSGTQLSVL.

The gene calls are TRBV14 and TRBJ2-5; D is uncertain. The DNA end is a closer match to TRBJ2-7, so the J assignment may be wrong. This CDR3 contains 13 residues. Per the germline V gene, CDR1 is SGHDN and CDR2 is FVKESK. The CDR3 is CASSQGGLSEQYF. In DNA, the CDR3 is TGTGCCAGCAGCCAAGGAGGTTTAAGCGAGCAGTACTTC.

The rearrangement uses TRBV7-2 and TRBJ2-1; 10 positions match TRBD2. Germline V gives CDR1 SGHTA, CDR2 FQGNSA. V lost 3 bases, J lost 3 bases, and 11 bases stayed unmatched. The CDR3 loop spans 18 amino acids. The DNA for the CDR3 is TGTGCCAGCAGCTTGCGAGGGGCTAGCGGGGGACTCTACAATGAGCAGTTCTTC. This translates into CASSLRGASGGLYNEQFF.

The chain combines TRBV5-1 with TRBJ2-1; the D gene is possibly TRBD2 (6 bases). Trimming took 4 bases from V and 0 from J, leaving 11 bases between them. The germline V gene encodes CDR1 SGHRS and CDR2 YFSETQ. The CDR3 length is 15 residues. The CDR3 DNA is TGCGCCAGCAGCCCCGGACTAAACTCCTACAATGAGCAGTTCTTC. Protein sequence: CASSPGLNSYNEQFF.

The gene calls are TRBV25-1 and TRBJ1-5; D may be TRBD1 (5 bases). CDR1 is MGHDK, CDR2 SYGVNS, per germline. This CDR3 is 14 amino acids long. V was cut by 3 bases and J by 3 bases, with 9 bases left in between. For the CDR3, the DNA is TGTGCCAGCAGTGACTGGGGGGACAATCAGCCCCAGCATTTT. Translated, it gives CASSDWGDNQPQHF.